The 28 T cell receptor beta chains below all came from one sample that was sequenced in a study of cytomegalovirus exposure and HLA in healthy donors. PCR used 60 Vbeta primers and 13 Jbeta primers. The method was immunoSEQ multiplex PCR; TCRdb's version includes in-frame clones alone and lacks a portion of them. The data contain about 130,000 clones, roughly four fifths of them singletons. Sequencing was done on a sample of PBMCs. The receptors derive from a woman aged 55-69 years in good health and CMV-seronegative.

This rearrangement joins TRBV19 to TRBJ1-5; D not resolved. CDR1 is LNHDA and CDR2 is SQIVND in the germline V gene (reference sequence). The CDR3 sequence is 14 residues long. V lost 7 bases to trimming and J lost 0 bases, with 10 bases between them. The CDR3 bases are TGTGCCAGTAAAGAGGGCATTAGCAATCAGCCCCAGCATTTT. Translated, it gives CASKEGISNQPQHF.

This clone was observed a few times. The J gene is TRBJ2-1, the V gene TRBV12-5, with D maybe TRBD1 (5 bases). Germline V CDR1 and CDR2: LGHNT, FRNRAP. Trimming shortened V by 4 bases and J by 6 bases, and 7 bases separated the two germline ends. There are 12 residues in the CDR3. CDR3 region: CASGSQGNEQFF. Here the CDR3 DNA reads TGTGCTAGTGGTTCCCAGGGCAATGAGCAGTTCTTC. Full variable domain (outside the CDR3, taken from reference TRBV12-5 and TRBJ2-1): DARVTQTPRHKVTEMGQEVTMRCQPILGHNTVFWYRQTMMQGLELLAYFRNRAPLDDSGMPKDRFSAEMPDATLATLKIQPSEPRDSAVYFCASGSQGNEQFFGPGTRLTVL.

The chain employs TRBV28 and TRBJ1-5; 8 nucleotides align to TRBD1. V trimming: 5 bases; J trimming: 7 bases; junction bases outside the gene matches: 13. Per the germline V gene, CDR1 is MDHEN and CDR2 is SYDVKM. CDR3 length: 16 amino acids. The CDR3 sequence is CASSIPLDRGLQPQHF. The DNA for the CDR3 is TGTGCCAGCAGTATCCCACTTGACAGGGGATTACAGCCCCAGCATTTT.

The CDR3 is CASSAGARSSYEQYF. CDR3 coding DNA: TGTGCCAGCAGTGCCGGTGCGCGATCCTCCTACGAGCAGTACTTC. This chain uses TRBV2 with TRBJ2-7, with D unresolved. The CDR3 loop spans 15 amino acids. V lost 4 bases to trimming and J lost 0 bases, with 13 bases between them. Germline V gene lookup returns CDR1 SNHLY and CDR2 FYNNEI. The entire variable domain, with the rest obtained from reference TRBV2 and TRBJ2-7, is as follows: EPEVTQTPSHQVTQMGQEVILRCVPISNHLYFYWYRQILGQKVEFLVSFYNNEISEKSEIFDDQFSVERPDGSNFTLKIRSTKLEDSAMYFCASSAGARSSYEQYFGPGTRLTVT.

This rearrangement joins TRBV30 to TRBJ1-1; 8 nucleotides agree with TRBD1. The germline CDR1 and CDR2 sequences are GTSNPN and SVGIG (reference sequence). This CDR3 spans 12 amino acids. V lost 4 bases to trimming and J lost 6 bases; unmatched junction nucleotides: 4. The CDR3 is CAWTQGASEAFF. The CDR3 DNA follows: TGTGCCTGGACGCAGGGGGCATCTGAAGCTTTCTTT.

J is TRBJ1-4 and V is TRBV9; D not certain. The V and J ends lost 0 bases and 13 bases respectively, with 19 bases between them. The CDR3 is 15 residues long. Per germline, CDR1 SGDLS and CDR2 YYNGEE. The CDR3 here is CASSVVLAELWRLFF. For the CDR3, the DNA is TGTGCCAGCAGCGTAGTTCTGGCAGAACTCTGGAGACTGTTTTTT. Looking up the rest from reference TRBV9 and TRBJ1-4 gives the full variable domain: DSGVTQTPKHLITATGQRVTLRCSPRSGDLSVYWYQQSLDQGLQFLIQYYNGEERAKGNILERFSAQQFPDLHSELNLSSLELGDSALYFCASSVVLAELWRLFFGSGTQLSVL.

The rearrangement joins TRBV5-1 to TRBJ2-7; the match to TRBD2 covers 7 bases. This CDR3 spans 13 amino acids. V lost 2 bases, J lost 5 bases, and 4 bases stayed unmatched. Germline V gene sequence: CDR1 SGHRS, CDR2 YFSETQ. The CDR3 is CASSFGGSDEQYF. CDR3 DNA sequence: TGCGCCAGCAGCTTCGGGGGGTCGGACGAGCAGTACTTC.

The rearrangement uses TRBV28 and TRBJ2-5, with 7 bases fitting TRBD1. The DNA end lines up better with TRBJ2-7; the J call may be wrong. The CDR3 has 12 residues. Germline values: CDR1 MDHEN, CDR2 SYDVKM. The CDR3 reads CASRQGLYEQYF. CDR3 nucleotides: TGTGCCAGTCGACAGGGCCTCTACGAGCAGTACTTC.

The chain employs TRBV6-5 and TRBJ2-5; no reliable D call. The J call could be wrong; TRBJ2-7 is a better fit for the DNA end. Germline assignment: CDR1 MNHEY and CDR2 SVGAGI. The CDR3 is made up of 15 amino acids. DNA for the CDR3: TGTGCCAGCACCTCTCGAGACCTCCCTTACTACGAGCAGTACTTC. Protein sequence: CASTSRDLPYYEQYF.

The chain couples TRBV29-1 to TRBJ2-3, with TRBD1 matching 9 bases. V trimming: 4 bases; J trimming: 0 bases; junction bases outside the gene matches: 8. The germline V gene encodes CDR1 SQVTM and CDR2 ANQGSEA. The CDR3 is 16 residues long. CDR3 residues: CSVAGTGKSSTDTQYF. The DNA of the CDR3 is TGCAGCGTTGCCGGGACAGGGAAGTCCAGCACAGATACGCAGTATTTT.

Only a few counts were recorded for this clone. The V gene is TRBV6-4, the J gene TRBJ2-1; D is unclear. V was trimmed by 3 bases and J by 1 base, leaving 13 bases between them. Germline V CDR1 and CDR2: MRHNA, SNTAGT. The CDR3 runs to 16 residues. CDR3 nucleotides: TGTGCCAGCAGTGAGTTCGCTAGTGGGTCCTACAATGAGCAGTTCTTC. Translating gives CASSEFASGSYNEQFF.

The chain couples TRBV5-1 to TRBJ1-2, with D possibly being TRBD1 (5 bases). The CDR3 sequence is 14 residues long. Trimming stripped 0 bases from V and 14 bases from J, with 20 bases between. Germline CDR1 is SGHRS and CDR2 is YFSETQ. CDR3 DNA sequence: TGCGCCAGCAGCTTGGAAGGAGGGGCCGCACCCCGGACCTTC. This translates into CASSLEGGAAPRTF.

The rearrangement joins TRBV6-5 to TRBJ2-1, with D perhaps matching TRBD2 (5 bases). This CDR3 comprises 15 residues. Germline CDR1 reads MNHEY; CDR2 reads SVGAGI. Trimming left V 1 base short and J 0 bases short, with 7 bases between. Here the CDR3 DNA reads TGTGCCAGCAGTTACTACCGGGACTCCTACAATGAGCAGTTCTTC. As protein: CASSYYRDSYNEQFF.

V and J are TRBV7-2 and TRBJ1-2; TRBD1 matches 8 bases. CDR1 is SGHTA and CDR2 is FQGNSA in the germline V gene. The CDR3 totals 15 residues. After removal of 7 bases from V and 1 base from J, the junction contained 8 bases not matched to a gene. The CDR3 DNA reads as TGTGCCAGCACACCGCCGGGACAGGTTAACTATGGCTACACCTTC. It codes for CASTPPGQVNYGYTF.

The V and J genes are TRBV18 and TRBJ2-7; D is ambiguous. The CDR3 loop spans 14 amino acids. Trimming removed 3 bases at V and 3 bases at J, with 12 bases between. The germline V gene has CDR1 KGHSH and CDR2 LQKENI. In nucleotides, the CDR3 is TGTGCCAGCTCACCGAGCTCTGGGCTCTACGAGCAGTACTTC. This encodes CASSPSSGLYEQYF.

The V gene is TRBV29-1, the J gene TRBJ2-1; 9 nucleotides align to TRBD2. There are 16 residues in the CDR3. Germline V gene sequence: CDR1 SQVTM, CDR2 ANQGSEA. V was pared by 0 bases and J by 2 bases, with 5 bases of the junction left unmatched. The CDR3 sequence is CSVEDPTSGTYNEQFF. CDR3 sequence (DNA): TGCAGCGTTGAAGATCCGACTAGCGGTACCTACAATGAGCAGTTCTTC.

The chain employs TRBV5-5 and TRBJ2-7; a possible D gene is TRBD1 (5 bases). The CDR3 length is 16 residues. V was trimmed by 1 base and J by 2 bases, leaving 16 bases between them. CDR1 is SGHKS and CDR2 is YYEKEE in the germline V gene (reference sequence). Here the CDR3 reads CASSLRQGGLPYEQYF. The CDR3 DNA follows: TGTGCCAGCAGCTTGAGGCAGGGCGGCCTCCCCTACGAGCAGTACTTC.

The CDR3 DNA reads as TGTGCCAGCAATAGCGGGGGGGCTGCAAATGAGCAGTTCTTC. Its protein product is CASNSGGAANEQFF. V and J are TRBV6-1 and TRBJ2-1, with 11 bases matching TRBD2. The CDR3 has 14 residues. V shed 7 bases and J 7 bases; nucleotides not matched to a gene: 6. CDR1 is MNHNS and CDR2 is SASEGT in the germline V gene.

The chain couples TRBV29-1 to TRBJ2-1; D might be TRBD2 (5 bases). Trimming took off 8 bases at V and 2 bases at J, with 22 bases between the two ends. CDR3 length: 16 residues. In germline, CDR1 is SQVTM, CDR2 ANQGSEA. This CDR3 is CSLWGMSGPTYNEQFF. The CDR3 nucleotides are TGCAGCCTCTGGGGTATGAGCGGACCCACCTACAATGAGCAGTTCTTC.

The J gene is TRBJ2-2, the V gene TRBV10-3; perhaps TRBD2 as D (6 bases). The germline V gene has CDR1 ENHRY and CDR2 SYGVKD. Deletions cut 6 bases from V and 6 bases from J, with 20 bases between. The CDR3 covers 16 residues. The CDR3 sequence: CAIRTPLGGWAGELFF. The CDR3 DNA sequence: TGTGCCATCAGGACCCCCCTAGGAGGGTGGGCCGGGGAGCTGTTTTTT.

This clone has more than one count but fewer than ten. This sequence joins TRBV2 and TRBJ1-5; D remains ambiguous. The CDR3 totals 13 residues. Per the germline V gene, CDR1 is SNHLY and CDR2 is FYNNEI. Trimming stripped 2 bases from V and 4 bases from J, with 6 bases between. The CDR3 region has the DNA TGTGCCAGCAGTGAATTTCAGAATCAGCCCCAGCATTTT. Translated: CASSEFQNQPQHF. Drawing the rest from reference TRBV2 and TRBJ1-5, the complete variable domain is EPEVTQTPSHQVTQMGQEVILRCVPISNHLYFYWYRQILGQKVEFLVSFYNNEISEKSEIFDDQFSVERPDGSNFTLKIRSTKLEDSAMYFCASSEFQNQPQHFGDGTRLSIL.

This chain uses TRBV11-2 with TRBJ1-1; 9 positions agree with TRBD1. After removal of 2 bases from V and 2 bases from J, the junction contained 3 bases not matched to a gene. The CDR3 is made up of 15 amino acids. The germline V gene encodes CDR1 SGHAT and CDR2 FQNNGV. CDR3 in amino acids: CASSLMTGGNTEAFF. The CDR3 DNA follows: TGTGCCAGCAGCTTAATGACAGGGGGAAACACTGAAGCTTTCTTT. Based on the CDR3 plus reference TRBV11-2 and TRBJ1-1, the full variable domain is EAGVAQSPRYKIIEKRQSVAFWCNPISGHATLYWYQQILGQGPKLLIQFQNNGVVDDSQLPKDRFSAERLKGVDSTLKIQPAKLEDSAVYLCASSLMTGGNTEAFFGQGTRLTVV.

The genes are TRBV11-2 and TRBJ1-1; no reliable D call. Germline V gene sequence: CDR1 SGHAT, CDR2 FQNNGV. CDR3 length: 18 amino acids. V was shortened by 0 bases and J by 4 bases, with 21 bases between the two germline ends. The CDR3 sequence: CASSLDQGSTGEGTEAFF. In DNA form, the CDR3 reads TGTGCCAGCAGCTTAGATCAAGGGAGCACGGGTGAAGGCACTGAAGCTTTCTTT.

The chain has TRBV14 and TRBJ1-1; D is uncertain. This CDR3 is built from 15 residues. Germline lookup yields CDR1 SGHDN and CDR2 FVKESK. With 1 base removed from V and 6 bases from J, the gap between germline ends came to 15 bases. The CDR3: CASSQVYSTEAEAFF. The DNA of the CDR3 is TGTGCCAGCAGCCAAGTCTACAGTACGGAGGCTGAAGCTTTCTTT.

V usage is TRBV11-2 and J usage is TRBJ2-1; D is perhaps TRBD2 (6 bases). The CDR3 is 14 residues long. Per germline, CDR1 SGHAT and CDR2 FQNNGV. V was shortened by 2 bases and J by 12 bases, with 17 bases between the two germline ends. CDR3 amino acids: CASSLMTLGGVQFF. The CDR3 region has the DNA TGTGCCAGCAGCTTAATGACGCTAGGAGGGGTGCAGTTCTTC.

The chain links TRBV19 to TRBJ2-2; a possible D gene is TRBD2 (6 bases). Per the germline V gene, CDR1 is LNHDA and CDR2 is SQIVND (reference sequence). Trimming removed 5 bases at V and 5 bases at J, with 15 bases between. This CDR3 spans 15 amino acids. The CDR3 DNA is TGTGCCAGTAGTGGATGGGGGAGGAGGACCGGGGAGCTGTTTTTT. Translation: CASSGWGRRTGELFF.

The CDR3 DNA follows: TGTGCCAGCAGTGTCCGGGACAGGGGGTTTTACGAGCAGTACTTC. Translating it yields CASSVRDRGFYEQYF. The gene calls are TRBV6-5 and TRBJ2-7; the match to TRBD1 covers 11 bases. V lost 5 bases to trimming and J lost 4 bases; unmatched junction nucleotides: 7. Germline V gene sequence: CDR1 MNHEY, CDR2 SVGAGI. The CDR3 contains 15 residues.

The J gene is TRBJ2-3, the V gene TRBV6-1, with D possibly matching TRBD2 (6 bases). Trimming removed 3 bases from V and 6 bases from J, with 13 bases in between. CDR3 size: 14 residues. Germline values: CDR1 MNHNS, CDR2 SASEGT. CDR3: CASSEITSSDTQYF. CDR3 DNA: TGTGCCAGCAGTGAGATTACTAGCAGTGATACGCAGTATTTT.